Listed below are T cell receptor beta chains from one sample, sequenced in a study of T cell responses to AZD1222 COVID-19 vaccine. TCRdb's copy holds only in-frame clones and misses some; the assay was immunoSEQ multiplex PCR. The sample has about 90,000 clones; almost 90% are singletons. Sequencing used peripheral blood, obtained on day 0 of MenACWY control vaccination. These TCRs come from an adult in good health. Each CDR3 is given with its conserved first and last residue. Fields, in order: J gene, V gene, CDR3 protein.

>TRBJ1-6|TRBV5-6
CASSFSGSSYNSPLHF
>TRBJ1-6|TRBV4-3
CASSQAWGQGAIMTPLHF
>TRBJ2-7|TRBV28
CASSSSGQGDEQYF
>TRBJ1-4|TRBV6-5
CASSPYGSGTKFF
>TRBJ1-1|TRBV2
CASRLRQGRWTEAFF
>TRBJ2-7|TRBV3-1/TRBV3-2
CASSQFGPYEQYF
>TRBJ2-5|TRBV4-3
CASSQDLAVGYRETQYF
>TRBJ2-7|TRBV3-1/TRBV3-2
CASSHGESEQYF
>TRBJ2-5|TRBV19
CASSTGLDTETQYF
>TRBJ1-1|TRBV29-1
CSGNRDRYTEAFF
>TRBJ1-5|TRBV19
CASSNSGGAGNQPQHF
>TRBJ2-4|TRBV9
CASSPDRVGAKNIQYF
>TRBJ1-5|TRBV29-1
CSVGQGVSQPQHF
>TRBJ1-3|TRBV28
CASSSGGVRGNTIYF
>TRBJ2-7|TRBV12-3/TRBV12-4
CASRTTGDYEQYF
>TRBJ1-1|TRBV6-5
CASSYSISRGTEAFF
>TRBJ1-5|TRBV5-6
CASSLGGNSNQPQHF
>TRBJ2-3|TRBV9
CASSVGNSPTDTQYF
>TRBJ1-5|TRBV28
CASSLTGAPSQPQHF
>TRBJ2-2|TRBV9
CASSTGQGHGAGELFF
>TRBJ1-3|TRBV10-3
CATSHPSSGNTIYF
>TRBJ2-1|TRBV4-2
CASSQVVAGYEQFF